The entry that follows covers one T cell receptor (beta chain) sequence. These data come from a study of T cells in Graves' hyperthyroidism and ophthalmopathy. The germline CDR1 and CDR2 sequences are SNHLY and FYNNEI. The CDR3 has 15 residues. V lost 8 bases, J lost 5 bases, and 11 bases stayed unmatched. TCR beta CDR3 regions were amplified from RNA. HTBI primers were the set used in a first-round RT-PCR of the TCR CDR3. TCRdb redid the calling of the multiplex PCR reads with MiXCR, one entry per CDR3 protein. The sample shows around 420,000 distinct CDR3 sequences, around a sixth of them seen only once.

Material: blood. This TCR was sampled from a young woman with Graves' hyperthyroidism. The gene calls are TRBV2 and TRBJ2-5; 10 bases line up with TRBD1. CDR3 amino acids: CASGDPGQGFETQYF. CDR3 bases: TGTGCCAGCGGGGACCCGGGACAGGGGTTTGAGACCCAGTACTTC.